These 30 T cell receptor beta chains share one sample of origin, sequenced in a study of early T cells in non-severe SARS-CoV-2 infection. TCRdb re-called the 5' RACE reads through MiXCR, storing one row per CDR3 protein. The repertoire consists of about 56,000 distinct CDR3 sequences, with roughly 16% occurring once and the leading ten covering roughly 4.3%. The source material was whole blood, sampled at baseline. The receptors were gathered from an adult who was a healthcare worker with PCR-confirmed SARS-CoV-2 infection or an uninfected control (not recorded which).

This clonotype has more than one count but fewer than ten. The J gene is TRBJ2-1, the V gene TRBV15; no reliable D call. The germline V gene encodes CDR1 LNHNV and CDR2 YYDKDF (reference sequence). CDR3 length: 14 residues. Trimming cost V 1 base and J 6 bases, with 10 bases left between them. The CDR3 sequence: CATSRAGGINEQFF. In nucleotides, the CDR3 is TGTGCCACCAGCAGAGCGGGCGGTATCAATGAGCAGTTCTTC.

This chain connects TRBV28 to TRBJ2-7, with 8 bases identical to TRBD2. Germline lookup yields CDR1 MDHEN and CDR2 SYDVKM. Trimming cost V 6 bases and J 5 bases; bases outside gene matches: 18. This CDR3 comprises 17 residues. CDR3 amino acids: CASSPRRAGGRVDEQYF. CDR3 DNA: TGTGCCAGCAGCCCTCGGCGGGCGGGAGGCCGTGTCGACGAGCAGTACTTC.

V is TRBV5-1 and J is TRBJ2-1; 13 bases agree with TRBD2. The length of the CDR3 is 15 residues. V shed 4 bases and J 10 bases; nucleotides not matched to a gene: 8. CDR1 is SGHRS, CDR2 YFSETQ, per germline. CDR3 nucleotide sequence: TGCGCCAGCAGCGAAGGGACTAGCGGGATTCAGGAGCAGTTCTTC. Translated, it gives CASSEGTSGIQEQFF. Variable domain in full (rest from reference TRBV5-1 and TRBJ2-1): KAGVTQTPRYLIKTRGQQVTLSCSPISGHRSVSWYQQTPGQGLQFLFEYFSETQRNKGNFPGRFSGRQFSNSRSEMNVSTLELGDSALYLCASSEGTSGIQEQFFGPGTRLTVL.

This clonotype has just a few counts. The gene calls are TRBV18 and TRBJ2-7; 9 bases are shared with TRBD1. Germline V lookup: CDR1 KGHSH, CDR2 LQKENI. Unmatched junction bases numbered 5, after V lost 3 bases and J lost 5 bases. The CDR3 is 14 amino acids. The CDR3 DNA follows: TGTGCCAGCTCACCTTGGGGACAGGGAGACGAGCAGTACTTC. As protein: CASSPWGQGDEQYF. Supplemented by reference TRBV18 and TRBJ2-7, the full variable domain reads NAGVMQNPRHLVRRRGQEARLRCSPMKGHSHVYWYRQLPEEGLKFMVYLQKENIIDESGMPKERFSAEFPKEGPSILRIQQVVRGDSAAYFCASSPWGQGDEQYFGPGTRLTVT.

The chain carries TRBV2 and TRBJ2-1, with 8 bases identical to TRBD2. The junction had 2 bases not matched to a gene; V was cut back by 6 bases and J by 4 bases. The CDR3 loop spans 13 amino acids. Germline V gene lookup returns CDR1 SNHLY and CDR2 FYNNEI. CDR3 sequence: CASRPSGYNEQFF. Here the CDR3 DNA reads TGTGCCAGCAGGCCTAGCGGGTACAATGAGCAGTTCTTC. Based on the CDR3 plus reference TRBV2 and TRBJ2-1, the full variable domain is EPEVTQTPSHQVTQMGQEVILRCVPISNHLYFYWYRQILGQKVEFLVSFYNNEISEKSEIFDDQFSVERPDGSNFTLKIRSTKLEDSAMYFCASRPSGYNEQFFGPGTRLTVL.

This clonotype was detected a few times. V usage is TRBV6-6 and J usage is TRBJ2-1; TRBD1 or TRBD2 may be the D gene (7 bases each). Germline V gene lookup returns CDR1 MNHNY and CDR2 SVGAGI (reference sequence). Trimming took 2 bases from V and 5 from J, leaving 16 bases between them. The CDR3 loop spans 16 amino acids. The DNA for the CDR3 is TGTGCCAGCAGTTACCATACGGGGGGACAGAACAATGAGCAGTTCTTC. This translates into CASSYHTGGQNNEQFF.

The chain carries TRBV5-1 and TRBJ2-7; D call uncertain. Trimming cost V 0 bases and J 4 bases, with 8 bases left between them. From germline, CDR1 is SGHRS and CDR2 YFSETQ. The length of the CDR3 is 13 residues. The CDR3 sequence is CASSLEPDYEQYF. Here the CDR3 DNA reads TGCGCCAGCAGCTTGGAGCCGGATTACGAGCAGTACTTC.

CDR3: CASSISYPDTQYF. The CDR3 coding sequence is TGTGCCAGTAGTATCTCCTATCCGGATACGCAGTATTTT. This sequence joins TRBV19 and TRBJ2-3; no reliable D call. Germline-derived CDR1 and CDR2 are LNHDA and SQIVND (reference sequence). CDR3 length: 13 residues. The V and J ends lost 3 bases and 6 bases respectively, with 10 bases between them. Looking up the rest from reference TRBV19 and TRBJ2-3 gives the full variable domain: DGGITQSPKYLFRKEGQNVTLSCEQNLNHDAMYWYRQDPGQGLRLIYYSQIVNDFQKGDIAEGYSVSREKKESFPLTVTSAQKNPTAFYLCASSISYPDTQYFGPGTRLTVL.

The chain combines TRBV3-1 with TRBJ2-5; D is possibly TRBD1 (5 bases). The CDR3 has 16 amino acids. CDR1 is LGHDT and CDR2 is YNNKEL in the germline V gene (reference sequence). V was pared by 4 bases and J by 2 bases, with 17 bases between. The CDR3: CASSLPEHRIQETQYF. CDR3 in DNA: TGTGCCAGCAGCCTTCCCGAACACAGGATTCAAGAGACCCAGTACTTC.

This clonotype came up a few times. CDR3 amino acids: CASSLGGVQNTDTQYF. The CDR3 DNA reads TGTGCCAGCAGCTTAGGGGGGGTCCAGAACACAGATACGCAGTATTTT. The V gene is TRBV7-2, the J gene TRBJ2-3, with D tentatively TRBD2 (6 bases). The CDR3 runs to 16 residues. V was trimmed by 1 base and J by 2 bases, leaving 13 bases between them. Germline V gene sequence: CDR1 SGHTA, CDR2 FQGNSA.

This clonotype is termed medium-sized. This sequence joins TRBV20-1 and TRBJ2-1; weak D call: TRBD1 (9 bases). Germline CDR1 is DFQATT and CDR2 is SNEGSKA (reference sequence). The CDR3 length is 16 residues. Trimming took 6 bases from V and 6 from J, leaving 24 bases between them. The CDR3 sequence: CSARRAGDREANEQFF. CDR3 sequence (DNA): TGCAGTGCCCGACGAGCGGGGGACAGGGAAGCCAATGAGCAGTTCTTC.

This clonotype was picked up many times. The rearrangement uses TRBV4-1 and TRBJ2-1, with 7 bases fitting TRBD2. In germline, CDR1 is MGHRA, CDR2 YSYEKL. The CDR3 is 15 amino acids. V lost 0 bases and J lost 10; bases outside the gene matches: 9. In DNA form, the CDR3 reads TGCGCCAGCAGCCAAGATCCCCAGCGGGGCGGCGAGCAGTTCTTC. Protein: CASSQDPQRGGEQFF.

This clonotype has only a few counts. The chain has TRBV11-2 and TRBJ2-7; the D gene could be TRBD1 or TRBD2 (5 bases each). Trimming pared 6 bases from V and 5 bases from J, leaving 20 bases between. Per germline, CDR1 SGHAT and CDR2 FQNNGV. The CDR3 runs 15 residues. The CDR3 nucleotides read TGTGCCAGCAGTGCCGCGACGGTCGGGGACGACGAGCAGTACTTC. Its protein product is CASSAATVGDDEQYF.

The V gene is TRBV5-1, the J gene TRBJ2-2, with D possibly being TRBD1 or TRBD2 (5 bases each). CDR3 length equals 16 residues. V was trimmed by 4 bases and J by 0 bases, leaving 13 bases between them. Germline V gene sequence: CDR1 SGHRS, CDR2 YFSETQ. CDR3 coding DNA: TGCGCCAGCAGCACGGGACCGAGAACGAACACCGGGGAGCTGTTTTTT. Its translation: CASSTGPRTNTGELFF.

This clonotype was observed a handful of times. The rearrangement links TRBV18 to TRBJ2-7; 8 nucleotides align to TRBD1. The germline V gene encodes CDR1 KGHSH and CDR2 LQKENI. Trimming cost V 4 bases and J 0 bases; bases outside gene matches: 17. This CDR3 is 19 amino acids long. CDR3 in DNA: TGTGCCAGCTCACGATACTCACAGGGGGACGGGGGACACTCCTACGAGCAGTACTTC. Its protein is CASSRYSQGDGGHSYEQYF. Full variable domain (outside the CDR3, taken from reference TRBV18 and TRBJ2-7): NAGVMQNPRHLVRRRGQEARLRCSPMKGHSHVYWYRQLPEEGLKFMVYLQKENIIDESGMPKERFSAEFPKEGPSILRIQQVVRGDSAAYFCASSRYSQGDGGHSYEQYFGPGTRLTVT.

As concerns this clonotype: A much more abundant neighbour one base away suggests this may be a read error. The chain uses TRBV5-4 and TRBJ2-5; no clear D gene. This CDR3 has 11 residues. Germline V CDR1 and CDR2: SGHNT, YYREEE (reference sequence). Trimming removed 3 bases at V and 4 bases at J, with 4 bases between. CDR3 nucleotide sequence: TGTGCCAGCAGCTCCCGAGAGACCCAGTACTTC. It codes for CASSSRETQYF. Drawing the rest from reference TRBV5-4 and TRBJ2-5, the complete variable domain is ETGVTQSPTHLIKTRGQQVTLRCSSQSGHNTVSWYQQALGQGPQFIFQYYREEENGRGNFPPRFSGLQFPNYSSELNVNALELDDSALYLCASSSRETQYFGPGTRLLVL.

This clonotype was counted between two and nine times. The chain joins TRBV6-1 to TRBJ1-5, with D maybe TRBD1 (6 bases). Trimming cost V 2 bases and J 7 bases, with 9 bases left between them. The germline CDR1 and CDR2 sequences are MNHNS and SASEGT. This CDR3 is 13 amino acids long. CDR3 in amino acids: CASSEMGGQPQHF. CDR3 sequence (DNA): TGTGCCAGCAGTGAAATGGGGGGCCAGCCCCAGCATTTT.

The CDR3 loop is CASSLQARSGYANTQYF. CDR3 DNA: TGTGCCAGCAGCTTACAGGCCCGGTCGGGGTACGCGAATACGCAGTATTTT. The V gene is TRBV7-8, the J gene TRBJ2-3, with D possibly TRBD2 on 5 matching bases. The CDR3 extends over 17 amino acids. V lost 2 bases to trimming and J lost 7 bases, with 22 bases between them. The germline V gene has CDR1 SGHVS and CDR2 FQNEAQ. Filled out from reference TRBV7-8 and TRBJ2-3, the complete variable domain reads GAGVSQSPRYKVAKRGQDVALRCDPISGHVSLFWYQQALGQGPEFLTYFQNEAQLDKSGLPSDRFFAERPEGSVSTLKIQRTQQEDSAVYLCASSLQARSGYANTQYFGPGTRLTVL.

In this sample, this clonotype turned up many times. V is TRBV4-1 and J is TRBJ2-7, with 12 positions matching TRBD1. CDR1 MGHRA and CDR2 YSYEKL come from the germline V gene. V lost 1 base to trimming and J lost 6 bases; unmatched junction nucleotides: 10. The CDR3 is made up of 17 amino acids. CDR3: CASSQGRFGTGGAEQYF. CDR3 sequence (DNA): TGCGCCAGCAGCCAAGGGAGGTTCGGGACAGGGGGCGCCGAGCAGTACTTC.

This clonotype was seen a handful of times. This chain connects TRBV27 to TRBJ2-2; D unresolved. Trimming stripped 8 bases from V and 0 bases from J, with 16 bases between. Per the germline V gene, CDR1 is MNHEY and CDR2 is SMNVEV (reference sequence). CDR3 length equals 16 residues. The CDR3 DNA follows: TGTGCCAGCTGTACCTGGGGAAGTTCGAACACCGGGGAGCTGTTTTTT. Its protein is CASCTWGSSNTGELFF.

The J gene is TRBJ2-3, the V gene TRBV7-2, with D uncertain. The CDR3 is 13 residues long. Germline V gene sequence: CDR1 SGHTA, CDR2 FQGNSA. Trimming took 0 bases from V and 7 from J, leaving 8 bases between them. In nucleotides, the CDR3 is TGTGCCAGCAGCTTAGCGCTCCTCTATACGCAGTATTTT. Its protein is CASSLALLYTQYF.

Many counts were recorded for this clonotype. The CDR3 loop is CSARDSTYGYTF. CDR3 DNA: TGCAGTGCACGGGACAGCACTTATGGCTACACCTTC. The chain is built from TRBV20-1 and TRBJ1-2; 7 bases line up with TRBD1. CDR3 length: 12 residues. CDR1 is DFQATT and CDR2 is SNEGSKA in the germline V gene (reference sequence). V was clipped by 6 bases and J by 5 bases; unmatched bases: 6.

This clonotype occurred a few times. This chain links TRBV18 with TRBJ2-7; D could derive from TRBD1 or TRBD2 (6 bases each). The CDR3 extends over 14 amino acids. V lost 6 bases and J 0 bases, leaving 12 bases between the germline ends. Germline assignment: CDR1 KGHSH and CDR2 LQKENI. CDR3 DNA: TGTGCCAGCTCTCGGGGGCCCCTCTCCTACGAGCAGTACTTC. This codes for CASSRGPLSYEQYF.

The V call is TRBV11-2, the J call TRBJ2-3, with 15 bases lining up with TRBD2. Germline V gives CDR1 SGHAT, CDR2 FQNNGV. V gave up 5 bases and J gave up 3 bases; unmatched junction bases: 3. The CDR3 loop spans 16 amino acids. This chain's CDR3 is CASSLGLAGGTDTQYF. In DNA, the CDR3 is TGTGCCAGCAGCCTGGGACTAGCGGGAGGTACAGATACGCAGTATTTT.

The V and J genes are TRBV3-1 and TRBJ2-1, with a weak D call TRBD2 (6 bases). The ends were cut back, 4 bases at V and 10 bases at J, with 8 bases in the middle. The germline V gene encodes CDR1 LGHDT and CDR2 YNNKEL (reference sequence). This CDR3 region has 11 residues. This CDR3 reads CASSRDFEQFF. CDR3 DNA sequence: TGTGCCAGCAGCCGGGACTTCGAGCAGTTCTTC.

In its sample, this clonotype was seen a few times. The chain has TRBV2 and TRBJ2-1; unclear D gene. The V end was cut by 6 bases, the J end by 7 bases, with 13 bases between. Looked up from germline, CDR1 is SNHLY and CDR2 is FYNNEI. CDR3 length: 13 amino acids. The DNA for the CDR3 is TGTGCCAGCAGCAAAAACCTCCGTAATGAGCAGTTCTTC. The encoded protein is CASSKNLRNEQFF.

The chain is built from TRBV20-1 and TRBJ2-7; 7 bases agree with TRBD2. Losses at the gene ends were 3 bases for V and 6 bases for J; bases not matched to a gene: 11. Germline CDR1 and CDR2: DFQATT and SNEGSKA (reference sequence). The length of the CDR3 is 14 residues. This chain's CDR3 is CSASLSGSYFEQYF. CDR3 in DNA: TGCAGTGCTAGCCTTAGCGGGTCTTACTTCGAGCAGTACTTC.

This clonotype was found a few times. The rearrangement joins TRBV5-1 to TRBJ2-3; D call uncertain. V gave up 0 bases and J gave up 7 bases, with 12 bases separating them. Germline CDR1 reads SGHRS; CDR2 reads YFSETQ. The CDR3 consists of 14 residues. The CDR3 coding sequence is TGCGCCAGCAGCTTGGCCGGTTCTCCGAATACGCAGTATTTT. Residues: CASSLAGSPNTQYF.

V and J are TRBV2 and TRBJ2-3, with 12 nucleotides matching TRBD2. Germline-derived CDR1 and CDR2 are SNHLY and FYNNEI. V lost 2 bases to trimming and J lost 2 bases; unmatched junction nucleotides: 11. This CDR3 has 19 amino acids. The CDR3 nucleotides read TGTGCCAGCAGTGAACCAGGGCGGACTAGCGGGGAGTACACAGATACGCAGTATTTT. This translates into CASSEPGRTSGEYTDTQYF.

The chain combines TRBV11-2 with TRBJ2-7; D unclear. This CDR3 comprises 14 residues. Per the germline V gene, CDR1 is SGHAT and CDR2 is FQNNGV. V was cut by 2 bases and J by 2 bases, with 10 bases left in between. This chain's CDR3 is CASSLFAVAYEQYF. CDR3 DNA sequence: TGTGCCAGCAGCTTATTCGCAGTGGCCTACGAGCAGTACTTC.